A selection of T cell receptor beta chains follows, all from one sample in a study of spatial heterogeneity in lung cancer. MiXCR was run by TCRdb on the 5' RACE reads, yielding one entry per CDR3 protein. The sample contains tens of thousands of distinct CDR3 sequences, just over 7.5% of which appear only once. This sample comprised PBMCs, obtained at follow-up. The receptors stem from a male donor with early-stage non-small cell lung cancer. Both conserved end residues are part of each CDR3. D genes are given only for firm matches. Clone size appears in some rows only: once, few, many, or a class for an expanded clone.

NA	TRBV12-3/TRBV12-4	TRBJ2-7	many	CASSFQVGEQYF	TGTGCCAGCAGTTTTCAAGTCGGCGAGCAGTACTTC
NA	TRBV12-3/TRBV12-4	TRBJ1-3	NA	CASSWGARGNTIYF	TGTGCCAGCAGTTGGGGGGCTCGAGGAAACACCATATATTTT
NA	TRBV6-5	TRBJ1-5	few	CASSYRRSQPQHF	TGTGCCAGCAGTTACCGAAGGAGTCAGCCCCAGCATTTT
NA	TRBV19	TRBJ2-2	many	CASSWGFGELFF	TGTGCCAGCTCCTGGGGGTTCGGGGAGCTGTTTTTT
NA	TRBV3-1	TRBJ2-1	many	CASSQSLSNEQFF	TGTGCCAGCAGCCAAAGCCTGTCCAATGAGCAGTTCTTC
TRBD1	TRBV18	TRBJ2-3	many	CASSSQGADTQYF	TGTGCCAGCTCATCCCAGGGGGCGGATACGCAGTATTTT
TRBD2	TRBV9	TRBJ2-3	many	CASSVEGGGTDTQYF	TGTGCCAGCAGCGTAGAGGGAGGGGGCACAGATACGCAGTATTTT
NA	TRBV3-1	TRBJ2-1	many	CASSHEIGRGSYNEQFF	TGTGCCAGCAGCCACGAGATAGGCAGGGGCTCCTACAATGAGCAGTTCTTC
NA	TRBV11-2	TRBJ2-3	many	CASSQIQGSADTQYF	TGTGCCAGCAGCCAAATACAGGGCTCCGCAGATACGCAGTATTTT
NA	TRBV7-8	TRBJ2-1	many	CASSLEGEWAYNEQFF	TGTGCCAGCAGCTTAGAGGGGGAATGGGCCTACAATGAGCAGTTCTTC
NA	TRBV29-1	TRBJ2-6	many	CSVVKAGANVLTF	TGCAGCGTTGTTAAAGCTGGGGCCAACGTCCTGACTTTC
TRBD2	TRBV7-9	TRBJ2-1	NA	CASSSSTGLGLAGLYTLF	TGTGCCAGCAGCTCCTCGACAGGGCTAGGGCTAGCGGGGCTCTACACCCTCTTC
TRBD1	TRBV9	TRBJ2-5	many	CASSVAIRDSQETQYF	TGTGCCAGCAGCGTAGCAATCCGGGACAGCCAAGAGACCCAGTACTTC
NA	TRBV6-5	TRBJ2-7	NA	CASSYTLIKAYEQYF	TGTGCCAGCAGTTACACGCTGATTAAAGCCTACGAGCAGTACTTC
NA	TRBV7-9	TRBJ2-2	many	CASTPGGNTGELFF	TGTGCCAGCACTCCCGGCGGGAACACCGGGGAGCTGTTTTTT
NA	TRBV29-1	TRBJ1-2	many	CSVSMARYGYTF	TGCAGCGTTTCCATGGCCCGCTATGGCTACACCTTC
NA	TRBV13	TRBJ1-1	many	CASSLGGTSLGTEAFF	TGTGCCAGCAGCTTAGGAGGAACCTCTTTGGGCACTGAAGCTTTCTTT
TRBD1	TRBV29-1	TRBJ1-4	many	CSVFTGVANEKLFF	TGCAGCGTTTTTACAGGGGTGGCTAATGAAAAACTGTTTTTT
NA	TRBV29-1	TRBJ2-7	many	CSVGKDGSEQYF	TGCAGCGTTGGAAAAGATGGCAGTGAGCAGTACTTC
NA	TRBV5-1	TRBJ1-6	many	CASSLGDNNSPLHF	TGCGCCAGCAGCTTGGGGGACAACAATTCACCCCTCCACTTT
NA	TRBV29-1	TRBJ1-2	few	CSVLANYGYTF	TGCAGCGTTCTAGCGAACTATGGCTACACCTTC
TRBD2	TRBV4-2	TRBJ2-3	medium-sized	CASSQDSGGRTDTQYF	TGTGCCAGCAGCCAAGATAGCGGGGGACGCACAGATACGCAGTATTTT